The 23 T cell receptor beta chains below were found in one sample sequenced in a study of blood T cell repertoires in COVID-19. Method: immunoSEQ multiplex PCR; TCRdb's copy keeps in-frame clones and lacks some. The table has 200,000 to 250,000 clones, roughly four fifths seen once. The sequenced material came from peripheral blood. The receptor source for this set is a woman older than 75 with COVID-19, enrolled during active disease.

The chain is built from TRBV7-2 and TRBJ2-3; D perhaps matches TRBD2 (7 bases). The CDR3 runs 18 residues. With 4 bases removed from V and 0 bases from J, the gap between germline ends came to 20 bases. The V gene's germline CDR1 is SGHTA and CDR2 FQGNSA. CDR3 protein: CASSSMLFGGPSTDTQYF. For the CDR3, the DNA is TGTGCCAGCAGCTCAATGCTGTTCGGGGGGCCTAGCACAGATACGCAGTATTTT. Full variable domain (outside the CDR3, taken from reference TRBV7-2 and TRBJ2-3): GAGVSQSPSNKVTEKGKDVELRCDPISGHTALYWYRQSLGQGLEFLIYFQGNSAPDKSGLPSDRFSAERTGGSVSTLTIQRTQQEDSAVYLCASSSMLFGGPSTDTQYFGPGTRLTVL.

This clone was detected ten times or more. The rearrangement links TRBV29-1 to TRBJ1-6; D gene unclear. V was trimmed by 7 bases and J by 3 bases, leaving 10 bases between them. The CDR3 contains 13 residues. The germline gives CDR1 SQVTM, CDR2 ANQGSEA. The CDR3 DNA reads TGCAGCGCCCTGGAGAACTATAATTCACCCCTCCACTTT. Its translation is CSALENYNSPLHF.

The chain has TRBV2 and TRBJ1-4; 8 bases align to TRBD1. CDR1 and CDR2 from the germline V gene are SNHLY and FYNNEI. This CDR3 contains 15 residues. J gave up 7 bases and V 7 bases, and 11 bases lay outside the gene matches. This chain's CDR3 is CASTSSTGDGEKLFF. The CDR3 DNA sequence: TGTGCCAGCACCAGTTCGACAGGGGATGGTGAAAAACTGTTTTTT. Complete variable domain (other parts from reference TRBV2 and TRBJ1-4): EPEVTQTPSHQVTQMGQEVILRCVPISNHLYFYWYRQILGQKVEFLVSFYNNEISEKSEIFDDQFSVERPDGSNFTLKIRSTKLEDSAMYFCASTSSTGDGEKLFFGSGTQLSVL.

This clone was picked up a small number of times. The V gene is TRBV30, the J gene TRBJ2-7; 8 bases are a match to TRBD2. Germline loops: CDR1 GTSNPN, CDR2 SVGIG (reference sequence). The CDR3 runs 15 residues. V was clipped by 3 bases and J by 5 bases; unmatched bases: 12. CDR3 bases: TGTGCCTGGAGATTACGGGAGGGCCATAAGGACGAGCAGTACTTC. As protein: CAWRLREGHKDEQYF.

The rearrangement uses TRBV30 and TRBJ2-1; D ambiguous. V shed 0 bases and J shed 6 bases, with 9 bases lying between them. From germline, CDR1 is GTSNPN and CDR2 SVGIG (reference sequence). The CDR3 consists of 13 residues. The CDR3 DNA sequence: TGTGCCTGGAGTGTAAGTCCCAGCAATGAGCAGTTCTTC. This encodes CAWSVSPSNEQFF.

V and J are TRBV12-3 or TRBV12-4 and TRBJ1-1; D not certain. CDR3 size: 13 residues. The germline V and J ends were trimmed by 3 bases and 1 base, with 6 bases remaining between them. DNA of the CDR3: TGTGCCAGCAGTTTCCGGTGGAACACTGAAGCTTTCTTT. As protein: CASSFRWNTEAFF.

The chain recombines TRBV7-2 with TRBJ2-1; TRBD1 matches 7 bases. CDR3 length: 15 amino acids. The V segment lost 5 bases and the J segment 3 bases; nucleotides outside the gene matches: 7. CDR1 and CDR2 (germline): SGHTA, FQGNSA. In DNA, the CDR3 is TGTGCCAGCAGCCCGACCGGGACAGTCTACAATGAGCAGTTCTTC. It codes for CASSPTGTVYNEQFF. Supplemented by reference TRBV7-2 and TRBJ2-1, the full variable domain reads GAGVSQSPSNKVTEKGKDVELRCDPISGHTALYWYRQSLGQGLEFLIYFQGNSAPDKSGLPSDRFSAERTGGSVSTLTIQRTQQEDSAVYLCASSPTGTVYNEQFFGPGTRLTVL.

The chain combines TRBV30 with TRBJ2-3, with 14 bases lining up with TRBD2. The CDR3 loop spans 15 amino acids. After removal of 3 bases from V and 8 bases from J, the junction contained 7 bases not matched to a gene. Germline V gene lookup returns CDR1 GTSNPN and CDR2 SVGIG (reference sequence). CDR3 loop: CAWRGTSGRSGTQYF. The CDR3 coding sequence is TGTGCCTGGAGAGGGACTAGCGGGAGATCGGGTACGCAGTATTTT.

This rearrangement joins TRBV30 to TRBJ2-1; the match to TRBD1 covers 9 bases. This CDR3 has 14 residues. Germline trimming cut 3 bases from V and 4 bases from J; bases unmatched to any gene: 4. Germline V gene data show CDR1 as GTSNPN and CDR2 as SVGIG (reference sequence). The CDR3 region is CAWRRQGVYNEQFF. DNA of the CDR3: TGTGCCTGGAGAAGACAGGGGGTTTACAATGAGCAGTTCTTC.

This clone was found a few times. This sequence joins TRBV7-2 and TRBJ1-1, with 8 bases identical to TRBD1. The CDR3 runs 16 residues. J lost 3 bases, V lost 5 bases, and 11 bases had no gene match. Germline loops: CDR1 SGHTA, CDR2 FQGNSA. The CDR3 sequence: CASSKNRGMGDTEAFF. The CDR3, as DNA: TGTGCCAGCAGCAAAAACAGGGGGATGGGGGACACTGAAGCTTTCTTT.

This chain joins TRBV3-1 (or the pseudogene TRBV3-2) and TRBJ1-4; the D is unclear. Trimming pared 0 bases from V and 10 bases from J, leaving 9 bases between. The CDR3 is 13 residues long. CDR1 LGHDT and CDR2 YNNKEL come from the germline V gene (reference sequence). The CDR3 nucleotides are TGTGCCAGCAGCCAAGATCCGAACGGAAAACTGTTTTTT. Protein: CASSQDPNGKLFF.

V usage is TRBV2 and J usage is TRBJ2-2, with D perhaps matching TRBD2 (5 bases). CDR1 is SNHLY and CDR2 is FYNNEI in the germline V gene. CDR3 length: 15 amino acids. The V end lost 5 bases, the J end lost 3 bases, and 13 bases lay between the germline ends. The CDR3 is CASSKMRADTGELFF. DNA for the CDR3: TGTGCCAGCAGTAAAATGAGGGCCGACACCGGGGAGCTGTTTTTT.

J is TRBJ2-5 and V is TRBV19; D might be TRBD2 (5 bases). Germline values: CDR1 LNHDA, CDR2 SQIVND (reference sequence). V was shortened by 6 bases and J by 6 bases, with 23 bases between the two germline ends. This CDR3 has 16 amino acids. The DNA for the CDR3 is TGTGCCAGTAGCTACGCGCCAGGACTCCGGTCAAAGACCCAGTACTTC. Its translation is CASSYAPGLRSKTQYF.

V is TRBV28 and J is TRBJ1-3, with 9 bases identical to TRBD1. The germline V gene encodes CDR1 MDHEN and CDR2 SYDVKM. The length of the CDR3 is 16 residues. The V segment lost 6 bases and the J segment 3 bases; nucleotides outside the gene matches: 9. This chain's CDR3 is CASSKPTGGNGNTIYF. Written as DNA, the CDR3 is TGTGCCAGCAGCAAACCTACAGGGGGCAATGGAAACACCATATATTTT.

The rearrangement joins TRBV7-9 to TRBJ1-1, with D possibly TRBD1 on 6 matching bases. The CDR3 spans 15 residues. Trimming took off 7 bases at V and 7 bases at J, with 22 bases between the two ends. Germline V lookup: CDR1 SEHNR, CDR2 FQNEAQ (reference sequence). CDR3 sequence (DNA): TGTGCCAGCAACTCTTATACCCAGGGGTTCGGTGAAGCTTTCTTT. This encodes CASNSYTQGFGEAFF.

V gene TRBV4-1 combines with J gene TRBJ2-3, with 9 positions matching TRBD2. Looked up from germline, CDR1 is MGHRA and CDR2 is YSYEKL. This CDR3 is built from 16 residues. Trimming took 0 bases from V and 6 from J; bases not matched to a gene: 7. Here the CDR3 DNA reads TGCGCCAGCAGCCAAGATAGGAGCGGGGGGCGTGATACGCAGTATTTT. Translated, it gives CASSQDRSGGRDTQYF.

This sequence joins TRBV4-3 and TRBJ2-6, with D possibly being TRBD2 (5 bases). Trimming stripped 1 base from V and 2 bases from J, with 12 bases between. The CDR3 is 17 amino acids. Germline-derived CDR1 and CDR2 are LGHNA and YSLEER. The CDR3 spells CASSQVVRGTGANVLTF. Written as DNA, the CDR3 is TGCGCCAGCAGCCAAGTGGTTCGGGGTACTGGGGCCAACGTCCTGACTTTC.

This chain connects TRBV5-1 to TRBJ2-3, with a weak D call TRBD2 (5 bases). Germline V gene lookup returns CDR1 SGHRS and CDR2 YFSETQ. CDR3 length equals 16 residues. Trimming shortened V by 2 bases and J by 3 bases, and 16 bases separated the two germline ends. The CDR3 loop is CASSFNGRGGTDTQYF. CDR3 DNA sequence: TGCGCCAGCAGCTTTAACGGACGGGGTGGGACAGATACGCAGTATTTT.

The CDR3 loop reads CASSPREGGNEQYF. CDR3 nucleotides: TGCGCCAGCAGCCCAAGGGAGGGTGGGAACGAGCAGTACTTC. This sequence joins TRBV5-1 and TRBJ2-7; 7 bases agree with TRBD2. The CDR3 spans 14 residues. Germline V gene lookup returns CDR1 SGHRS and CDR2 YFSETQ. V shed 4 bases and J 5 bases; nucleotides not matched to a gene: 9.

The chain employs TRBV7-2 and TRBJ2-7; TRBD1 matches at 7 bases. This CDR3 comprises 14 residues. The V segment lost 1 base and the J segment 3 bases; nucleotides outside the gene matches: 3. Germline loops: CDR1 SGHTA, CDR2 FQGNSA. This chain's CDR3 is CASSLGGQFYEQYF. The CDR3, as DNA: TGTGCCAGCAGCTTAGGGGGACAGTTCTACGAGCAGTACTTC.

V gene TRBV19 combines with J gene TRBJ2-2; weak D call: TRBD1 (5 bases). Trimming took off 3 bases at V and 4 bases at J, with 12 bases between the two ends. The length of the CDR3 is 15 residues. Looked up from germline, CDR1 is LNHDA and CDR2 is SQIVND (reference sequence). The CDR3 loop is CASSIARVGTGELFF. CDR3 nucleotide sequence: TGTGCCAGTAGTATTGCCAGGGTAGGCACCGGGGAGCTGTTTTTT.

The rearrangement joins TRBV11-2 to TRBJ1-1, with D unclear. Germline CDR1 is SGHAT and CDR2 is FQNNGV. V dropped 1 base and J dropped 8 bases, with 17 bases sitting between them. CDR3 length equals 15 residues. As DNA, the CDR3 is TGTGCCAGCAGCTTAGCATCCTGGGCGGGCCAGGAAGCTTTCTTT. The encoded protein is CASSLASWAGQEAFF.

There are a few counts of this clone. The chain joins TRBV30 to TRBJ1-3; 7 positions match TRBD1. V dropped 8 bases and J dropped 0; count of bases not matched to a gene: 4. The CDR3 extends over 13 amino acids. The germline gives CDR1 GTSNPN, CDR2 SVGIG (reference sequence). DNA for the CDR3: TGTGCCAGAACAGGGGTCTCTGGAAACACCATATATTTT. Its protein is CARTGVSGNTIYF.